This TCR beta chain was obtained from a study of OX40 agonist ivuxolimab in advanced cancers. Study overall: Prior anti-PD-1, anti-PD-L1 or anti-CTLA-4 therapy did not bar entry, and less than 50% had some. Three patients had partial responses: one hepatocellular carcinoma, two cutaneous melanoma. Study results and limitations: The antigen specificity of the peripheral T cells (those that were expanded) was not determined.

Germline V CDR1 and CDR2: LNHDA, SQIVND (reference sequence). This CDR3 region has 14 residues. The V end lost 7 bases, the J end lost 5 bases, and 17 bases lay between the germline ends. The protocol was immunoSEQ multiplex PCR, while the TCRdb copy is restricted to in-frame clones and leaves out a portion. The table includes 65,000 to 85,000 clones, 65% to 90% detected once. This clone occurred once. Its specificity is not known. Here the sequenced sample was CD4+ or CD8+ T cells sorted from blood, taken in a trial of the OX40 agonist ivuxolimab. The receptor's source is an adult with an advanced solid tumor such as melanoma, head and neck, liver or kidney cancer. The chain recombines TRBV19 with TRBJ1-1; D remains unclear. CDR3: CASKPPGVQTEAFF. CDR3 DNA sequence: TGTGCCAGTAAGCCCCCGGGTGTTCAAACTGAAGCTTTCTTT.